This entry is about one T cell receptor beta chain. Its antigen remains unidentified. The data were taken from a study of regulatory T cells in long-lasting Graves disease. Whole-study context: Treatment with antithyroid drugs for over 5 years, together with positive TSH receptor antibodies, meant persistent Graves' disease.

Sample time point: persistent/refractory GD, antithyroid drugs over 5 years with positive TRAb. Following extraction of RNA from PBMCs, that RNA was used to make the TCR library. American Thyroid Association guidelines defined how Graves' disease was diagnosed. The ends were cut back, 2 bases at V and 7 bases at J, with 8 bases in the middle. This CDR3 has 11 residues. Germline lookup yields CDR1 SQVTM and CDR2 ANQGSEA. Library construction for TCR beta used iRepertoire HTBI primers and Arm-PCR of CDR3 regions. The authors' processing: Overall, samples carried approximately 56 TRBV and 14 TRBJ segments. Each CDR3 protein gets one entry after TCRdb re-called the multiplex PCR reads with MiXCR. The V and J calls reflect TCRdb's pipeline rather than the authors' work. The sample yields 600,000 to 850,000 distinct CDR3 sequences, 25% to 35% seen once. The study, taken as a whole, reports: When disease was persistent, TRBV28, TRBJ1-2 and TRBJ2-5 were the favored segments.

The receptor was derived from a female donor with Graves disease. The input for sequencing was peripheral blood mononuclear cells (PBMCs), taken when the disease was refractory, from a patient treated with antithyroid drugs. V usage is TRBV29-1 and J usage is TRBJ1-1, with D possibly being TRBD1 (6 bases). The CDR3 region is CSVEKGGEAFF. CDR3 DNA sequence: TGCAGCGTTGAAAAGGGGGGTGAAGCTTTCTTT.